These T cell receptor beta chains were read from a single sample in a study of CD8+ T cells in alopecia areata. Here immunoSEQ multiplex PCR was the method, and the copy in TCRdb shows in-frame clones only, minus some. Of hundreds of thousands of clones listed, 60% are singletons. The material sequenced was CD4+ T cells sorted from blood, taken between weeks 51 and 52, from a patient treated with tofacitinib. These TCRs come from a human donor with alopecia areata. Both conserved end residues are part of each CDR3. D genes are given only for firm matches. Where a row states a size, it is once, few, many or the class of an expanded clone; other rows omit it.

d_call j_call clone_size v_call cdr3_nt cdr3_aa
. TRBJ2-5 . TRBV4-1 TGCGCCAGCAGCCAAGATCGCGGGTGGTCCGGGGAGACCCAGTACTTC CASSQDRGWSGETQYF
TRBD2 TRBJ2-1 . TRBV6-5 TGTGCCAGCAGTTACCGGGGGGGGACACCCCTCTTC CASSYRGGTPLF
TRBD1 TRBJ1-2 . TRBV18 TGTGCCAGCTCCGGGACAGGGTACTATGGCTACACCTTC CASSGTGYYGYTF
TRBD2 TRBJ2-1 few TRBV4-3 TGCGCCAGCAGGCTAGCGGGGGGGCTCGATGAGCAGTTCTTC CASRLAGGLDEQFF
. TRBJ2-1 . TRBV5-5 TGTGCCAGCAGCGCTGGAGTAGCGGTTCTGGGGGGTGAGCAGTTCTTC CASSAGVAVLGGEQFF
. TRBJ2-3 . TRBV30 TGTGCCTGGAGTGTAACAGGGACCCCGACAGATACGCAGTATTTT CAWSVTGTPTDTQYF
. TRBJ1-6 few TRBV7-2 TGTGCCAGCAGCTTGAGGCGCGGATCACCCCTCCACTTT CASSLRRGSPLHF
. TRBJ2-5 few TRBV5-1 TGCGCCAGCAGCGACAGACCCGGGACCCAGTACTTC CASSDRPGTQYF
TRBD1 TRBJ1-1 . TRBV5-1 TGCGCCAGCAGCTCGCGGACAGGCGGCACTGAAGCTTTCTTT CASSSRTGGTEAFF
TRBD1 TRBJ2-5 few TRBV29-1 TGCAGCGTCTACAGGGGGGACGAGACCCAGTACTTC CSVYRGDETQYF
. TRBJ1-4 . TRBV7-2 TGTGCCAGCAGCTTAGCGCGGGGGGAAAAACTGTTTTTT CASSLARGEKLFF
. TRBJ1-6 . TRBV27 TGTGCCAGCAGTTTTGCGGGACAAGCATCACCCCTCCACTTT CASSFAGQASPLHF
. TRBJ1-2 . TRBV29-1 TGCAGCGTTGAAGTCGCTCCAGGACAAAACTATGGCTACACCTTC CSVEVAPGQNYGYTF
TRBD1 TRBJ2-2 . TRBV10-1 TGCGCCAGCAGTATGAACAGGGGGCTATTTAACACCGGGGAGCTGTTTTTT CASSMNRGLFNTGELFF
. TRBJ2-7 few TRBV6-1 TGTGCCAGCAGCCCCACCGGGACGGTCTACGAGCAGTACTTC CASSPTGTVYEQYF
. TRBJ1-2 . TRBV6-5 TGTGCCAGCAGTTACTCGCTGGCAAGGGACTATGGCTACACCTTC CASSYSLARDYGYTF
. TRBJ2-5 . TRBV2 TGTGCCAGCCACAGGGAAGAGACCCAGTACTTC CASHREETQYF
. TRBJ1-6 few TRBV7-9 . CASSFRGRYNSPLHF
TRBD1 TRBJ2-7 . TRBV5-1 TGCGCCAGCAGCCACACCGGGACAGGGGACTACGAGCAGTACTTC CASSHTGTGDYEQYF
. TRBJ1-2 . TRBV7-2 TGTGCCAGCAGCTTAGGTCAAAGATCTTTAGGCTACACCTTC CASSLGQRSLGYTF
. TRBJ2-5 . TRBV5-1 TGCGCCAGCAGCTTGGACGGTCAAGAGACCCAGTACTTC CASSLDGQETQYF
. TRBJ1-5 few TRBV10-3 TGTGCCATCAGTGAGGCAGGGAATCAGCCCCAGCATTTT CAISEAGNQPQHF
. TRBJ2-1 . TRBV7-6 TGTGCCAGCAGTTCTCATACCCGGGATGAGCAGTTCTTC CASSSHTRDEQFF
TRBD2 TRBJ2-7 . TRBV25-1 TGTGCCACCGCGGGGGGACGGGAGCAGTACTTC CATAGGREQYF
. TRBJ2-7 . TRBV5-1 TGCGCCAGCAGCTTGGACAGGGACTACGAGCAGTACTTC CASSLDRDYEQYF
. TRBJ2-7 many TRBV2 TGTGCCAGCAGCCGACTGAAACTGACGTCGAACTTC CASSRLKLTSNF
. TRBJ1-1 . TRBV18 TGTGCCAGCTCAGAAGACAGGACTGAAGCTTTCTTT CASSEDRTEAFF
. TRBJ2-7 . TRBV6-6 TGTGCCAGCAGTTACTCGACCCAGCTGCTCTCCTACGAGCAGTACTTC CASSYSTQLLSYEQYF
. TRBJ2-7 . TRBV29-1 TGCAGCGTGGCGGGCAAACGTGCCTACGAGCAGTACTTC CSVAGKRAYEQYF
TRBD2 TRBJ2-1 . TRBV4-2 TGTGCCAGCAGCCAAGTCCCGGGACTAGGTAGGAATGAGCAGTTCTTC CASSQVPGLGRNEQFF
. TRBJ1-1 . TRBV2 TGTGCCAGCACCAGCGCGAACACTGAAGCTTTCTTT CASTSANTEAFF
. TRBJ1-3 . TRBV9 TGTGCCAGCAGCGCCCATGATGACAGAATTGGAAACACCATATATTTT CASSAHDDRIGNTIYF
TRBD1 TRBJ1-6 once TRBV15 TGTGCCACCAGCAGTGGTCAGGGGGTTAATTCACCCCTCCACTTT CATSSGQGVNSPLHF
. TRBJ1-1 . TRBV29-1 TGCAGCGTGGACAGGAACACTGAAGCTTTCTTT CSVDRNTEAFF
. TRBJ2-3 once TRBV27 TGTGCCAGCAGTTGGTGGCAGGGTGCAGATACGCAGTATTTT CASSWWQGADTQYF
. TRBJ2-7 . TRBV20-1 TGCAGTGCTAGAGATGTCCGGGAGCAGTACTTC CSARDVREQYF
. TRBJ2-7 . TRBV29-1 TGCAGCGTTGAGGAGGGGTCCTACGAGCAGTACTTC CSVEEGSYEQYF
. TRBJ2-2 . TRBV29-1 TGCAGCGTTGCAGGTCCCACAGGAGGGGAGCTGTTTTTT CSVAGPTGGELFF
TRBD1 TRBJ1-5 . TRBV4-1 TGCGCCAGCAGCCAACCCGGGACAGGGAGCAATCAGCCCCAGCATTTT CASSQPGTGSNQPQHF
TRBD2 TRBJ2-4 . TRBV30 TGTGCCTGGAGTGCTTCCCTAGCGGGGAGATCCAAAAACATTCAGTACTTC CAWSASLAGRSKNIQYF
. TRBJ1-2 . TRBV25-1 TGTGCCAGCAGTGAAAATCCAGTCTATGGCTACACCTTC CASSENPVYGYTF
. TRBJ2-7 few TRBV29-1 TGCAGCGTCACAACGGTCCGACACTCCTACGAGCAGTACTTC CSVTTVRHSYEQYF
. TRBJ1-2 . TRBV4-2 TGTGCCAGCAGCCAAGATCCCGGGATAGTTCCTAGGGGCTACACCTTC CASSQDPGIVPRGYTF
TRBD2 TRBJ2-7 once TRBV5-6 TGTGCCAGCAGAGGGACGGGGGGACTGAGCTACGAGCAGTACTTC CASRGTGGLSYEQYF
TRBD1 TRBJ2-1 few TRBV6-5 TGTGCCAGCAGTCAGACAGGGCTAGAGCAGTTCTTC CASSQTGLEQFF
TRBD2 TRBJ2-7 few TRBV15 TGTGCCACCAGCATTGGGACTACTAGCTCCTACGAGCAGTACTTC CATSIGTTSSYEQYF
. TRBJ2-1 once TRBV7-2 TGTGCCAGCAGCTTAACGCGAGGGTCCTACAATGAGCAGTTCTTC CASSLTRGSYNEQFF
TRBD1 TRBJ2-3 few TRBV7-3 TGTGCCAGCAGCCACGGACGGGGACAGGGGACAGATACGCAGTATTTT CASSHGRGQGTDTQYF
. TRBJ2-2 . TRBV30 TGTGCCTGGAGTGTCGGGATCGGGGAGCTGTTTTTT CAWSVGIGELFF
. TRBJ1-4 . TRBV30 TGTGCCTGGAGAGGGGACGTTAATGAAAAACTGTTTTTT CAWRGDVNEKLFF
. TRBJ1-6 . TRBV30 TGTGCCTGGAACAAGGATTATAATTCACCCCTCCACTTT CAWNKDYNSPLHF